Below are 30 T cell receptor beta chains sequenced from a single sample in a study of cytomegalovirus exposure and HLA in healthy donors. The PCR ran on 60 Vbeta and 13 Jbeta primers. The protocol was immunoSEQ multiplex PCR, while the TCRdb copy is restricted to in-frame clones and leaves out a portion. The sample has under 120,000 clones, about 68% seen once; the top ten hold about 3.8%. The sequencing input was PBMCs. These receptors came from a young man in good health and CMV-seropositive.

The rearrangement links TRBV2 to TRBJ1-3; the D is unclear. The germline V and J ends were trimmed by 4 bases and 0 bases, with 10 bases remaining between them. Germline CDR1 is SNHLY and CDR2 is FYNNEI. The CDR3 is made up of 15 amino acids. This CDR3 is CASSALWSSGNTIYF. The CDR3 DNA reads as TGTGCCAGCAGTGCCCTTTGGAGCTCTGGAAACACCATATATTTT.

This clone has just a few counts. The chain is built from TRBV27 and TRBJ2-5, with a weak D call TRBD1 (6 bases). From germline, CDR1 is MNHEY and CDR2 SMNVEV (reference sequence). The CDR3 covers 12 residues. Trimming pared 8 bases from V and 4 bases from J, leaving 11 bases between. The CDR3 region is CASGLQGETQYF. The CDR3 nucleotides read TGTGCCAGCGGGTTACAGGGAGAGACCCAGTACTTC.

The chain is built from TRBV11-3 and TRBJ1-2; perhaps TRBD1 as D (5 bases). The length of the CDR3 is 13 residues. Between the trimmed V and J ends, which lost 3 bases and 2 bases, there was a span of 7 bases. In germline, CDR1 is SGHNT, CDR2 YENEEA. The CDR3 region has the DNA TGTGCCAGCAGCTTCGCAGGGAACTATGGCTACACCTTC. Protein sequence: CASSFAGNYGYTF.

This clone appeared a few times. The rearrangement uses TRBV7-9 and TRBJ2-2; D might be TRBD1 (6 bases). The ends were cut back, 0 bases at V and 1 base at J, with 9 bases in the middle. The CDR3 extends over 16 amino acids. Germline V CDR1 and CDR2: SEHNR, FQNEAQ (reference sequence). The DNA of the CDR3 is TGTGCCAGCAGCTTAGCCGGACAGAAGAACACCGGGGAGCTGTTTTTT. As protein: CASSLAGQKNTGELFF.

The V call is TRBV6-6, the J call TRBJ1-1; D gene uncertain. The CDR3 extends over 14 amino acids. With 0 bases removed from V and 4 bases from J, the gap between germline ends came to 9 bases. Germline loops: CDR1 MNHNY, CDR2 SVGAGI (reference sequence). This CDR3 is CASSYSEDGTEAFF. CDR3 bases: TGTGCCAGCAGTTACTCGGAGGACGGCACTGAAGCTTTCTTT.

V is TRBV5-4 and J is TRBJ1-2, with 8 bases matching TRBD1. There are 16 residues in the CDR3. Trimming removed 0 bases from V and 0 bases from J; junction bases left unmatched: 4. Per germline, CDR1 SGHNT and CDR2 YYREEE (reference sequence). CDR3 bases: TGTGCCAGCAGCTTGGTGGACAGGGCCACTAACTATGGCTACACCTTC. This gives the protein CASSLVDRATNYGYTF.

This chain joins TRBV5-1 and TRBJ2-3; 10 bases agree with TRBD2. Trimming cost V 7 bases and J 2 bases; bases outside gene matches: 7. Germline V CDR1 and CDR2: SGHRS, YFSETQ. This CDR3 contains 15 residues. The CDR3 nucleotides read TGCGCCAGCCGGACAGCGGGGGGGGTCACAGATACGCAGTATTTT. Translation: CASRTAGGVTDTQYF.

The chain is built from TRBV6-5 and TRBJ2-1, with 12 bases matching TRBD2. J was trimmed by 7 bases and V by 10 bases; bases with no gene match: 2. Germline V gene lookup returns CDR1 MNHEY and CDR2 SVGAGI. This CDR3 has 12 amino acids. Written as DNA, the CDR3 is TGTGCCACCGGACTAGCGGGGAATGAGCAGTTCTTC. This translates into CATGLAGNEQFF.

The chain recombines TRBV6-1 with TRBJ2-3; maybe TRBD1 (5 bases). CDR3 size: 14 residues. Per germline, CDR1 MNHNS and CDR2 SASEGT. Trimming cost V 3 bases and J 1 base, with 8 bases left between them. CDR3 region: CASSDLQGTDTQYF. The DNA for the CDR3 is TGTGCCAGCAGTGACTTACAGGGCACAGATACGCAGTATTTT.

This clone showed up just a few times. J is TRBJ1-5 and V is TRBV7-2; D ambiguous. The CDR3 has 16 residues. Trimming stripped 1 base from V and 3 bases from J, with 13 bases between. Germline V gene sequence: CDR1 SGHTA, CDR2 FQGNSA. The CDR3 DNA is TGTGCCAGCAGCTTAGATGTTGGACTGATCAATCAGCCCCAGCATTTT. This sequence encodes CASSLDVGLINQPQHF.

The CDR3 DNA is TGTGCCAGCAGTGAAGATGTGGCAGGGGGCTACAATGAGCAGTTCTTC. It encodes CASSEDVAGGYNEQFF. The rearrangement uses TRBV6-1 and TRBJ2-1, with 7 bases identical to TRBD1. Germline V CDR1 and CDR2: MNHNS, SASEGT. The CDR3 is 16 residues long. V shed 1 base, J shed 3 bases, and the junction held 6 bases outside the gene matches.

The chain has TRBV2 and TRBJ2-3; no firm D call. The CDR3 runs 15 residues. Germline lookup yields CDR1 SNHLY and CDR2 FYNNEI. The V and J ends lost 3 bases and 0 bases respectively, with 10 bases between them. The CDR3 bases are TGTGCCAGCAGTGATCTGGGCTCTAGCACAGATACGCAGTATTTT. This sequence encodes CASSDLGSSTDTQYF.

V is TRBV6-1 and J is TRBJ2-1; TRBD2 aligns across 8 bases. Germline V gene sequence: CDR1 MNHNS, CDR2 SASEGT. The trim removed 8 bases at V and 3 bases at J, leaving 9 bases unmatched. The CDR3 sequence is 15 residues long. DNA of the CDR3: TGTGCCAGCCGATTAACGGGGGGGAACTACAATGAGCAGTTCTTC. Encoded protein: CASRLTGGNYNEQFF.

The chain combines TRBV7-9 with TRBJ2-7; no clear D gene. Trimming removed 0 bases at V and 0 bases at J, with 12 bases between. The CDR3 loop spans 16 amino acids. The germline CDR1 and CDR2 sequences are SEHNR and FQNEAQ (reference sequence). The CDR3 loop is CASSLARGVSSYEQYF. In nucleotides, the CDR3 is TGTGCCAGCAGCTTAGCGCGAGGTGTAAGCTCCTACGAGCAGTACTTC.

V and J are TRBV7-9 and TRBJ1-2; 7 bases match TRBD1. V shed 3 bases and J 3 bases; nucleotides not matched to a gene: 10. From germline, CDR1 is SEHNR and CDR2 FQNEAQ (reference sequence). There are 16 residues in the CDR3. The DNA of the CDR3 is TGTGCCAGCAGCTTCCTCAGGGGGATCGATCACTATGGCTACACCTTC. Protein product: CASSFLRGIDHYGYTF.

This clone was counted a few times. This rearrangement joins TRBV6-1 to TRBJ1-2; D is unresolved. The CDR3 sequence is 15 residues long. Per the germline V gene, CDR1 is MNHNS and CDR2 is SASEGT. V dropped 2 bases and J dropped 1 base, with 11 bases sitting between them. The CDR3 DNA sequence: TGTGCCAGCAGTGAAAGCGGTCGGATTAACTATGGCTACACCTTC. Translation gives CASSESGRINYGYTF.

This sequence joins TRBV20-1 and TRBJ2-5, with 7 bases aligning to TRBD2. The tail of the sequence fits TRBJ2-7 better, so the J call may be wrong. This CDR3 spans 11 amino acids. Per the germline V gene, CDR1 is DFQATT and CDR2 is SNEGSKA (reference sequence). The CDR3 here is CSGTSGYEQYF. CDR3 bases: TGCAGTGGGACTAGTGGGTACGAGCAGTACTTC.

The rearrangement uses TRBV19 and TRBJ2-5, with D possibly matching TRBD1 (6 bases). The tail of the sequence fits TRBJ2-7 better, so the J call may be wrong. Germline CDR1 and CDR2: LNHDA and SQIVND (reference sequence). The CDR3 contains 14 residues. Here the CDR3 DNA reads TGTGCCAGTAGTATGTCCCCGGGACAACTCGAGCAGTACTTC. Its protein is CASSMSPGQLEQYF.

The chain recombines TRBV9 with TRBJ1-6; 11 positions match TRBD1. The length of the CDR3 is 14 residues. Losses at the gene ends were 4 bases for V and 10 bases for J; bases not matched to a gene: 4. From germline, CDR1 is SGDLS and CDR2 YYNGEE. The CDR3 sequence: CASSWTGGGSPLHF. CDR3 DNA sequence: TGTGCCAGCAGCTGGACAGGGGGCGGATCACCCCTCCACTTT.

The V call is TRBV6-5, the J call TRBJ1-6, with no clear D. Trimming stripped 4 bases from V and 9 bases from J, with 19 bases between. The length of the CDR3 is 16 residues. Germline lookup yields CDR1 MNHEY and CDR2 SVGAGI. CDR3 nucleotide sequence: TGTGCCAGCAGTTCCCCCCGACCCGGGTCGGCTTCACCCCTCCACTTT. The encoded protein is CASSSPRPGSASPLHF.

This clone has only a few counts. An end of the junction does not agree with germline; a read error may underlie this. Other DNA variants within this sample encode the same CDR3. The chain is built from TRBV5-4 and TRBJ1-6; no firm D call. Germline V gene lookup returns CDR1 SGHNT and CDR2 YYREEE (reference sequence). The CDR3 is made up of 12 amino acids. CDR3 in DNA: TGTGCTAGCAGCTTGCGGGATTCACCCCTCCACTTT. Its translation: CASSLRDSPLHF. The entire variable domain, with the rest obtained from reference TRBV5-4 and TRBJ1-6, is as follows: ETGVTQSPTHLIKTRGQQVTLRCSSQSGHNTVSWYQQALGQGPQFIFQYYREEENGRGNFPPRFSGLQFPNYSSELNVNALELDDSALYLCASSLRDSPLHFGNGTRLTVT.

The chain uses TRBV9 and TRBJ2-7; D possibly corresponds to TRBD2 (5 bases). Deletions cut 5 bases from V and 5 bases from J, with 11 bases between. This CDR3 is 12 amino acids long. The germline V gene encodes CDR1 SGDLS and CDR2 YYNGEE. CDR3 region: CASRGSSHEQYF. The CDR3 DNA sequence: TGTGCCAGCAGGGGGAGTTCCCACGAGCAGTACTTC.

On this clone: At one boundary the junction diverges from the germline segment, which might be a read error. V and J are TRBV5-6 and TRBJ2-7; TRBD2 agrees at 14 bases. The CDR3 is 15 amino acids. The germline CDR1 and CDR2 sequences are SGHDT and YYEEEE. This CDR3 is CASSGTSGGNYEQYF. CDR3 nucleotide sequence: TGTGCTAGCAGCGGGACTAGCGGGGGAAACTACGAGCAGTACTTC.

CDR3 in DNA: TGTGCCAGCAGCCCCCTAGGTGGAGATACGCAGTATTTT. Translation gives CASSPLGGDTQYF. The chain links TRBV11-2 to TRBJ2-3; D unclear. Germline V CDR1 and CDR2: SGHAT, FQNNGV. The CDR3 totals 13 residues. Trimming took off 5 bases at V and 5 bases at J, with 11 bases between the two ends.

The V gene is TRBV29-1, the J gene TRBJ2-7, with D perhaps matching TRBD1 (6 bases). Germline CDR1 and CDR2: SQVTM and ANQGSEA. V was shortened by 1 base and J by 2 bases, with 9 bases between the two germline ends. This CDR3 is 13 amino acids long. The CDR3 region has the DNA TGCAGCGTTGAAGGGGACACCACCTACGAGCAGTACTTC. It specifies CSVEGDTTYEQYF.

The chain has TRBV5-6 and TRBJ1-5; D uncertain. The CDR3 has 15 residues. CDR1 is SGHDT, CDR2 YYEEEE, per germline. Trimming removed 2 bases at V and 3 bases at J, with 12 bases between. CDR3 in amino acids: CASSFFTPYNQPQHF. Here the CDR3 DNA reads TGTGCCAGCAGCTTCTTCACTCCTTACAATCAGCCCCAGCATTTT.

V usage is TRBV21-1 and J usage is TRBJ1-2; no DNA check was done on the table's D call, TRBD1. TRBV21-1 counts as a pseudogene. The CDR3 covers 18 residues. This CDR3 reads CASSRGRQGPTRDYGYTF. Here the CDR3 DNA reads TGTGCCAGCAGCAGAGGGAGACAGGGGCCAACGAGGGACTATGGCTACACCTTC.

V gene TRBV7-6 combines with J gene TRBJ1-3; D perhaps matches TRBD1 (5 bases). With 5 bases removed from V and 4 bases from J, the gap between germline ends came to 15 bases. Germline V CDR1 and CDR2: SGHVS, FNYEAQ. This CDR3 has 15 amino acids. CDR3 loop: CASSPQPGIGNTIYF. Here the CDR3 DNA reads TGTGCCAGCAGCCCGCAGCCAGGGATCGGAAACACCATATATTTT.

J is TRBJ1-6 and V is TRBV7-2; 8 nucleotides agree with TRBD1. The CDR3 is 16 residues long. Losses at the gene ends were 3 bases for V and 7 bases for J; bases not matched to a gene: 8. CDR1 SGHTA and CDR2 FQGNSA come from the germline V gene. In nucleotides, the CDR3 is TGTGCCAGCAGCTTGCAGTCCGGGACAGGAAATTCACCCCTCCACTTT. It yields the protein CASSLQSGTGNSPLHF.

The V and J genes are TRBV11-2 and TRBJ1-1; D gene unclear. V shed 0 bases and J shed 8 bases, with 7 bases lying between them. CDR1 and CDR2 (germline): SGHAT, FQNNGV. This CDR3 spans 12 amino acids. The CDR3 region is CASSLDGREAFF. The DNA of the CDR3 is TGTGCCAGCAGCTTAGATGGCAGAGAAGCTTTCTTT.